Shown below are 21 T cell receptor beta chains from a single sample sequenced in a study of graft-versus-host responses after intestinal transplantation. These receptors lack a known antigen. Method: immunoSEQ multiplex PCR; TCRdb's copy keeps in-frame clones and lacks some. The sample gives about 94,000 clones, roughly 90% of which show up once; about 0.45% is in the top ten. The material was unstimulated CD8+ T cells sorted from spleen or lymph node cells, obtained before intestinal transplant. These receptors were obtained from a human donor who received an intestinal transplant.

The genes are TRBV27 and TRBJ2-3, with D perhaps TRBD1 (5 bases). V shed 5 bases and J shed 2 bases, with 11 bases lying between them. The CDR3 contains 14 residues. The germline V gene encodes CDR1 MNHEY and CDR2 SMNVEV (reference sequence). The CDR3 loop is CASSPIRDTDTQYF. CDR3 DNA: TGTGCCAGCAGTCCTATCAGGGACACAGATACGCAGTATTTT.

This chain joins TRBV29-1 and TRBJ2-1; D is possibly TRBD1 (6 bases). In germline, CDR1 is SQVTM, CDR2 ANQGSEA. The CDR3 consists of 15 residues. The V and J ends lost 0 bases and 8 bases respectively, with 17 bases between them. This chain's CDR3 is CSVEDLVQGRDEQFF. The CDR3, as DNA: TGCAGCGTTGAAGATCTCGTCCAGGGGCGGGATGAGCAGTTCTTC.

J is TRBJ1-2 and V is TRBV5-4; D may be TRBD1 (6 bases). Trimming left V 2 bases short and J 6 bases short, with 8 bases between. Looked up from germline, CDR1 is SGHNT and CDR2 is YYREEE (reference sequence). The CDR3 is 12 residues long. The CDR3: CASSFKGDGYTF. In DNA, the CDR3 is TGTGCCAGCAGCTTCAAGGGGGATGGCTACACCTTC.

This sequence joins TRBV28 and TRBJ1-1, with 9 bases that match TRBD1. The J segment lost 7 bases and the V segment lost 6 bases, leaving 6 bases of the junction unmatched. CDR3 size: 13 residues. Per germline, CDR1 MDHEN and CDR2 SYDVKM. The CDR3 DNA sequence: TGTGCCAGCAGATATCCGGGACAGGGTGAAGCTTTCTTT. It translates to CASRYPGQGEAFF.

V is TRBV27 and J is TRBJ2-1, with D perhaps matching TRBD1 (5 bases). The CDR3 sequence is 14 residues long. Trimming left V 2 bases short and J 5 bases short, with 10 bases between. Germline-derived CDR1 and CDR2 are MNHEY and SMNVEV (reference sequence). CDR3 sequence (DNA): TGTGCCAGCAGTTTAACCTCAGGGAACAATGAGCAGTTCTTC. Translation gives CASSLTSGNNEQFF.

The V call is TRBV10-2, the J call TRBJ1-4; D remains unclear. Looked up from germline, CDR1 is WSHSY and CDR2 is SAAADI. V shed 2 bases and J shed 8 bases, with 3 bases lying between them. The CDR3 spans 11 residues. The CDR3 sequence: CASSETEKLFF. CDR3 coding DNA: TGCGCCAGCAGTGAGACAGAAAAACTGTTTTTT.

The chain couples TRBV27 to TRBJ1-5; D gene unclear. V was pared by 4 bases and J by 0 bases, with 7 bases between. CDR1 is MNHEY and CDR2 is SMNVEV in the germline V gene (reference sequence). CDR3 length: 14 amino acids. The CDR3 region has the DNA TGTGCCAGCAGTTCCACCTATAGCAATCAGCCCCAGCATTTT. This gives the protein CASSSTYSNQPQHF.

The chain recombines TRBV19 with TRBJ1-1, with a tentative D call TRBD1 (5 bases). CDR1 and CDR2 (germline): LNHDA, SQIVND (reference sequence). Trimming pared 1 base from V and 1 base from J, leaving 10 bases between. The CDR3 sequence is 15 residues long. The CDR3 region has the DNA TGTGCCAGTAGTATAGCCCGGGGGGGGAACACTGAAGCTTTCTTT. Translating it yields CASSIARGGNTEAFF. Based on the CDR3 plus reference TRBV19 and TRBJ1-1, the full variable domain is DGGITQSPKYLFRKEGQNVTLSCEQNLNHDAMYWYRQDPGQGLRLIYYSQIVNDFQKGDIAEGYSVSREKKESFPLTVTSAQKNPTAFYLCASSIARGGNTEAFFGQGTRLTVV.

The table lists this clone with a count of one. The chain links TRBV5-1 to TRBJ1-5; D remains unclear. Germline values: CDR1 SGHRS, CDR2 YFSETQ. Trimming took 4 bases from V and 0 from J, leaving 8 bases between them. The CDR3 has 14 amino acids. DNA of the CDR3: TGCGCCAGCAGCCTAGGTTATAGCAATCAGCCCCAGCATTTT. Amino acids: CASSLGYSNQPQHF. The full variable domain, with the rest looked up from reference TRBV5-1 and TRBJ1-5, is KAGVTQTPRYLIKTRGQQVTLSCSPISGHRSVSWYQQTPGQGLQFLFEYFSETQRNKGNFPGRFSGRQFSNSRSEMNVSTLELGDSALYLCASSLGYSNQPQHFGDGTRLSIL.

This CDR3 reads CASSEGGFNSPLHF. The CDR3 region has the DNA TGTGCCAGCAGTGAGGGGGGGTTTAATTCACCCCTCCACTTT. V and J are TRBV2 and TRBJ1-6; perhaps TRBD1 as D (5 bases). This CDR3 contains 14 residues. V was clipped by 3 bases and J by 6 bases, with 9 bases between them. Germline values: CDR1 SNHLY, CDR2 FYNNEI.

V usage is TRBV19 and J usage is TRBJ2-2; D unresolved. CDR3 size: 14 residues. Trimming shortened V by 2 bases and J by 4 bases, and 8 bases separated the two germline ends. The germline V gene has CDR1 LNHDA and CDR2 SQIVND (reference sequence). The CDR3 here is CASSITAVTGELFF. The CDR3, as DNA: TGTGCCAGTAGTATAACCGCAGTCACCGGGGAGCTGTTTTTT.

J is TRBJ2-1 and V is TRBV29-1; 7 nucleotides align to TRBD2. The CDR3 covers 14 residues. Germline values: CDR1 SQVTM, CDR2 ANQGSEA. After removal of 4 bases from V and 8 bases from J, the junction contained 11 bases not matched to a gene. The CDR3 sequence is CSVVLRGRGDEQFF. DNA of the CDR3: TGCAGCGTTGTACTCCGCGGGAGAGGAGATGAGCAGTTCTTC.

The chain has TRBV25-1 and TRBJ2-7; D ambiguous. CDR1 and CDR2 from the germline V gene are MGHDK and SYGVNS. The CDR3 length is 11 residues. Trimming stripped 7 bases from V and 4 bases from J, with 8 bases between. The CDR3 nucleotides read TGTGCCAGCACCGACTTGTACGAGCAGTACTTC. Protein sequence: CASTDLYEQYF.

This clone has a handful of counts. V is TRBV29-1 and J is TRBJ2-4; the D gene is possibly TRBD2 (5 bases). The CDR3 length is 12 residues. Germline V gene data show CDR1 as SQVTM and CDR2 as ANQGSEA. Trimming left V 1 base short and J 7 bases short, with 8 bases between. The CDR3 sequence is CSVEGTGNIQYF. CDR3 nucleotides: TGCAGCGTTGAAGGGACGGGGAACATTCAGTACTTC.

This chain joins TRBV28 and TRBJ2-7; 7 positions agree with TRBD2. The CDR3 contains 15 residues. Germline V CDR1 and CDR2: MDHEN, SYDVKM. The V gene end was trimmed by 4 bases and the J gene end by 2 bases; junction bases not matched to a gene: 8. CDR3 residues: CASSSHRGGTYEQYF. DNA for the CDR3: TGTGCCAGCAGTTCCCACCGGGGAGGGACCTACGAGCAGTACTTC.

The V and J genes are TRBV7-2 and TRBJ2-7, with D perhaps TRBD2 (6 bases). The CDR3 has 15 amino acids. Germline V gives CDR1 SGHTA, CDR2 FQGNSA. V lost 7 bases to trimming and J lost 2 bases, with 18 bases between them. CDR3 sequence: CASTPWGDVTYEQYF. CDR3 bases: TGTGCCAGCACCCCCTGGGGGGATGTTACCTACGAGCAGTACTTC.

This sequence joins TRBV7-9 and TRBJ2-1; TRBD2 agrees at 10 bases. J gave up 4 bases and V 2 bases, and 5 bases lay outside the gene matches. The CDR3 contains 16 residues. CDR1 and CDR2 from the germline V gene are SEHNR and FQNEAQ (reference sequence). The CDR3 region has the DNA TGTGCCAGCAGCTTAACTCTAGCGGGAGATTACAATGAGCAGTTCTTC. Translation: CASSLTLAGDYNEQFF.

The chain couples TRBV10-2 to TRBJ2-1; 8 nucleotides agree with TRBD2. CDR1 and CDR2 (germline): WSHSY, SAAADI. The CDR3 totals 14 residues. Losses at the gene ends were 7 bases for V and 6 bases for J; bases not matched to a gene: 8. DNA of the CDR3: TGCGCCAGCAAAATAGCGGGAAGGGGCAATGAGCAGTTCTTC. Translation: CASKIAGRGNEQFF.

J is TRBJ1-2 and V is TRBV29-1; tentatively, D is TRBD1 (5 bases). The V end was cut by 5 bases, the J end by 4 bases, with 17 bases between. CDR1 is SQVTM, CDR2 ANQGSEA, per germline. The CDR3 has 14 amino acids. CDR3 DNA sequence: TGCAGCGTTTCCCCCGTAGGGGATAGCTATGGCTACACCTTC. This translates into CSVSPVGDSYGYTF.

The V gene is TRBV11-2, the J gene TRBJ2-1; 12 nucleotides align to TRBD2. The CDR3 covers 18 residues. Germline CDR1 SGHAT, CDR2 FQNNGV. V gave up 3 bases and J gave up 1 base; unmatched junction bases: 7. The CDR3 spells CASSFGLAGGASYNEQFF. The CDR3 coding sequence is TGTGCCAGCAGCTTTGGGCTAGCGGGAGGGGCGTCCTACAATGAGCAGTTCTTC.

The chain has TRBV19 and TRBJ2-1; perhaps TRBD1 as D (5 bases). Germline V gene lookup returns CDR1 LNHDA and CDR2 SQIVND (reference sequence). This CDR3 has 16 amino acids. V lost 2 bases and J 2 bases, leaving 13 bases between the germline ends. CDR3 in amino acids: CASSISDSATYNEQFF. CDR3 DNA sequence: TGTGCCAGTAGTATATCAGACAGCGCTACCTACAATGAGCAGTTCTTC.